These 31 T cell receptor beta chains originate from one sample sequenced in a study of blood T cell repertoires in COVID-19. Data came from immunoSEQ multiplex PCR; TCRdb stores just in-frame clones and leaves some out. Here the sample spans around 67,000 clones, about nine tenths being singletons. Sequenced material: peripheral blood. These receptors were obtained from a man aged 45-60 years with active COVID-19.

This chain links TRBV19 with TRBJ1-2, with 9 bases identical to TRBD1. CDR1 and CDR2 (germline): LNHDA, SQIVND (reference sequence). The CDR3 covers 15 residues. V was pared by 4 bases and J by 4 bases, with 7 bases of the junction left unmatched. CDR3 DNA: TGTGCCAGTAGTAGGGGACAGGGAGGCGGCTATGGCTACACCTTC. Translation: CASSRGQGGGYGYTF.

The CDR3 DNA follows: TGTGCCACCAGCAATGGACTAGCGGGAGACAATAGAGATACGCAGTATTTT. Protein sequence: CATSNGLAGDNRDTQYF. The V call is TRBV15, the J call TRBJ2-3, with 13 bases aligning to TRBD2. This CDR3 has 17 residues. Germline lookup yields CDR1 LNHNV and CDR2 YYDKDF (reference sequence). After removal of 4 bases from V and 5 bases from J, the junction contained 9 bases not matched to a gene.

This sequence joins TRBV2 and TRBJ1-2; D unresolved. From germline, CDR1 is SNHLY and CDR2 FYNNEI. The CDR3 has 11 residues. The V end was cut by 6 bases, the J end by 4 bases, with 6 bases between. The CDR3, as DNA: TGTGCCAGCAGACGGGGCTATGGCTACACCTTC. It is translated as CASRRGYGYTF.

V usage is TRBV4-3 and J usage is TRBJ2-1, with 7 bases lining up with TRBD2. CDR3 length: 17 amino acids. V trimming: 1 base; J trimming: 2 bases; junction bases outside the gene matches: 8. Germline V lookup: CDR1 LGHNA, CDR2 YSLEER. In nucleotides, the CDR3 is TGCGCCAGCAGCCAAGGGATAAGTGGGAGGGCCTACAATGAGCAGTTCTTC. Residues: CASSQGISGRAYNEQFF.

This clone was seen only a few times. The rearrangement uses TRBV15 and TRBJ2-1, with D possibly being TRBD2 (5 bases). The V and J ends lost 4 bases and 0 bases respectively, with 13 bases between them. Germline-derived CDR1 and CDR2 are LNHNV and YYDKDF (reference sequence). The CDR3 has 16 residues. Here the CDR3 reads CATSTRTGLSYNEQFF. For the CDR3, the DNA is TGTGCCACCAGCACTAGGACTGGGCTCTCCTACAATGAGCAGTTCTTC.

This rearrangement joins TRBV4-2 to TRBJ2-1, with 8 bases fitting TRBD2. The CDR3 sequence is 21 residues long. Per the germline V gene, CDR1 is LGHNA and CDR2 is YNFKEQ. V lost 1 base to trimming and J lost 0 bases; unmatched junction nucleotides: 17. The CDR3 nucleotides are TGTGCCAGCAGCCAAGTCGTACCTGGGCTAGCGGGCCCGAGCTCCTACAATGAGCAGTTCTTC. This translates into CASSQVVPGLAGPSSYNEQFF.

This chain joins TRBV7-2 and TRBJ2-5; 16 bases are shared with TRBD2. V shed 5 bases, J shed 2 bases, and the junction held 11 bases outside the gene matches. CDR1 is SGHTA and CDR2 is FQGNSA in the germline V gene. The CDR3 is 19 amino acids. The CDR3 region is CASSRPGLAGGPGQETQYF. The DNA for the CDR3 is TGTGCCAGCAGCCGTCCGGGACTAGCGGGAGGGCCGGGGCAAGAGACCCAGTACTTC.

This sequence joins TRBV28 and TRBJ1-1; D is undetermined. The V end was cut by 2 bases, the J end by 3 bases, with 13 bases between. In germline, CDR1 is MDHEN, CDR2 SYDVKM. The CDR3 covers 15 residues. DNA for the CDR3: TGTGCCAGCAGTTTAGTGGCACCTAGCCACACTGAAGCTTTCTTT. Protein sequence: CASSLVAPSHTEAFF.

CDR3 sequence: CASSPDQNRSNEQFF. CDR3 DNA: TGTGCCAGCAGTCCAGATCAGAATCGCTCCAATGAGCAGTTCTTC. The rearrangement joins TRBV2 to TRBJ2-1; D unclear. The CDR3 runs 15 residues. CDR1 is SNHLY, CDR2 FYNNEI, per germline. Trimming took 5 bases from V and 6 from J, leaving 17 bases between them.

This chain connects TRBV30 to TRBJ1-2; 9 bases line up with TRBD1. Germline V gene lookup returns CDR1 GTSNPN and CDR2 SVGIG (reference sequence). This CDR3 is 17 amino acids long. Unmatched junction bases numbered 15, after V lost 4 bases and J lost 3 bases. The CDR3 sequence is CAWIYPTGGRRDYGYTF. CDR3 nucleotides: TGTGCCTGGATATACCCAACAGGGGGCCGAAGGGACTATGGCTACACCTTC.

The CDR3 DNA reads as TGTGCCAGCAGCCCCCTAGTGGGGGAAAGGGGGAATGGTGAGCAGTTCTTC. Translating gives CASSPLVGERGNGEQFF. The chain employs TRBV5-6 and TRBJ2-1; the D gene is possibly TRBD1 (6 bases). The ends were cut back, 4 bases at V and 9 bases at J, with 26 bases in the middle. The germline gives CDR1 SGHDT, CDR2 YYEEEE. This CDR3 is 17 amino acids long.

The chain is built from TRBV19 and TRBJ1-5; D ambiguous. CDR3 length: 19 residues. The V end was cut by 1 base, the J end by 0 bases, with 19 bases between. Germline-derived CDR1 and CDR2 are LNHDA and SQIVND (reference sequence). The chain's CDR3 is CASSIGPFDPSYSNQPQHF. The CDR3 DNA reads TGTGCCAGTAGTATAGGGCCCTTTGATCCCAGTTATAGCAATCAGCCCCAGCATTTT.

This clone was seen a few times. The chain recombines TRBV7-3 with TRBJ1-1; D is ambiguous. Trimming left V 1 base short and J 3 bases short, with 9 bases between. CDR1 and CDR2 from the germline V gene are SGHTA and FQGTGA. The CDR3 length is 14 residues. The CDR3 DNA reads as TGTGCCAGCAGCTTAAATCCGGGTGACACTGAAGCTTTCTTT. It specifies CASSLNPGDTEAFF. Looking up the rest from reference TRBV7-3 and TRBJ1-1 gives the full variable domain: GAGVSQTPSNKVTEKGKYVELRCDPISGHTALYWYRQSLGQGPEFLIYFQGTGAADDSGLPNDRFFAVRPEGSVSTLKIQRTERGDSAVYLCASSLNPGDTEAFFGQGTRLTVV.

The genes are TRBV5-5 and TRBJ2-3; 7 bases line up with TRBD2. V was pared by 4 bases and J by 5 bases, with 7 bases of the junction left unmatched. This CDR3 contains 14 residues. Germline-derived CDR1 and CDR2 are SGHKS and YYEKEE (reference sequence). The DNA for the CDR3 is TGTGCCAGCAGCACCCAGGGAGGGAAAGATACGCAGTATTTT. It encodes CASSTQGGKDTQYF. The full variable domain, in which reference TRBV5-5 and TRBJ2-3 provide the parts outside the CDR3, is DAGVTQSPTHLIKTRGQQVTLRCSPISGHKSVSWYQQVLGQGPQFIFQYYEKEERGRGNFPDRFSARQFPNYSSELNVNALLLGDSALYLCASSTQGGKDTQYFGPGTRLTVL.

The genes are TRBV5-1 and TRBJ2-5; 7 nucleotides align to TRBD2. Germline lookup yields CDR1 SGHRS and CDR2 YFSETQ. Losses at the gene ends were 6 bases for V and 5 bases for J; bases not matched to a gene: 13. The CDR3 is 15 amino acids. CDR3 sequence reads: CASTGTGGSFETQYF. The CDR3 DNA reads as TGCGCCAGCACCGGGACGGGGGGATCTTTTGAGACCCAGTACTTC.

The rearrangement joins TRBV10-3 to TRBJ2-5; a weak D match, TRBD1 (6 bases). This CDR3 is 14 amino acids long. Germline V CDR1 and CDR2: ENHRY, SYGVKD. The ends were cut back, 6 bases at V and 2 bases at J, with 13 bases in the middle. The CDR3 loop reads CAISGQTDQETQYF. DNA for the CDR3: TGTGCCATCAGCGGACAGACCGATCAAGAGACCCAGTACTTC.

The CDR3 sequence: CASSPGQGYGYTF. The CDR3, as DNA: TGTGCCAGTAGTCCGGGACAGGGCTATGGCTACACCTTC. The chain is built from TRBV19 and TRBJ1-2; 9 bases line up with TRBD1. V lost 5 bases and J lost 4; bases outside the gene matches: 2. CDR1 is LNHDA, CDR2 SQIVND, per germline (reference sequence). This CDR3 is built from 13 residues.

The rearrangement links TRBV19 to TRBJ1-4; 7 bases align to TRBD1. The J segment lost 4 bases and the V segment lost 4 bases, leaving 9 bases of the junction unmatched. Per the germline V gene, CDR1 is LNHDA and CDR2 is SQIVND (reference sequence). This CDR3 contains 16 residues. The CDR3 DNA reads TGTGCCAGTAGTAAAAACCCCCCAGGGGGTAATGAAAAACTGTTTTTT. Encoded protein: CASSKNPPGGNEKLFF. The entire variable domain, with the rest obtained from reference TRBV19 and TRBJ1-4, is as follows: DGGITQSPKYLFRKEGQNVTLSCEQNLNHDAMYWYRQDPGQGLRLIYYSQIVNDFQKGDIAEGYSVSREKKESFPLTVTSAQKNPTAFYLCASSKNPPGGNEKLFFGSGTQLSVL.

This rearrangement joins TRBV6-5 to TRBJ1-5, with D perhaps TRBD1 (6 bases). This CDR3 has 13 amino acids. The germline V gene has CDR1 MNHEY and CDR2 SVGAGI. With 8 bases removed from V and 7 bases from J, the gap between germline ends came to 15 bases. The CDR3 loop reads CASGGRAGQPQHF. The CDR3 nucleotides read TGTGCCAGCGGGGGCAGGGCTGGGCAGCCCCAGCATTTT.

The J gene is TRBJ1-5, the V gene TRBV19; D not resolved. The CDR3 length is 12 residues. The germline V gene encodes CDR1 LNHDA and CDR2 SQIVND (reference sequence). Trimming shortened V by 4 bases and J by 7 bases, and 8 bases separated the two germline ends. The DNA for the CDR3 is TGTGCCAGTAGTACTTACGAGCAGCCCCAGCATTTT. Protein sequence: CASSTYEQPQHF.

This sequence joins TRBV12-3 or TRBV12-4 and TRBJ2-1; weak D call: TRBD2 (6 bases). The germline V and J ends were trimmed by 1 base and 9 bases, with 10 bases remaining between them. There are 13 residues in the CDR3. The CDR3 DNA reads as TGTGCCAGCAGTTTAGGGGCGGGGACTGAGCAGTTCTTC. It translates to CASSLGAGTEQFF.

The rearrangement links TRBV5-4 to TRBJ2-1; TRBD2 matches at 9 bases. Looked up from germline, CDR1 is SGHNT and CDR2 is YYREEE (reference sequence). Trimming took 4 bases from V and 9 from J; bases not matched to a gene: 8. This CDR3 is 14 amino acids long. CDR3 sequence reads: CASSKAGGPSEQFF. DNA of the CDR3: TGTGCCAGCAGCAAGGCGGGAGGGCCATCTGAGCAGTTCTTC.

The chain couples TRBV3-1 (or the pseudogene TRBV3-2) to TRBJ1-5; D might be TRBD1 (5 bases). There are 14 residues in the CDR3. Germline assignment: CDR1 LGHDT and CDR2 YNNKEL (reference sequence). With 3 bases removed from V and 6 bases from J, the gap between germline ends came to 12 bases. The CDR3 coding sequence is TGTGCCAGCAGCCAGGGAAGGGGAGGTCAGCCCCAGCATTTT. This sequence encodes CASSQGRGGQPQHF.

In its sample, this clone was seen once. In DNA, the CDR3 is TGCAGCGTTGGGACTGAGAACACAGATACGCAGTATTTT. It codes for CSVGTENTDTQYF. V usage is TRBV29-1 and J usage is TRBJ2-3; possible D gene TRBD2, 5 bases. Germline lookup yields CDR1 SQVTM and CDR2 ANQGSEA. The CDR3 is 13 residues long. The germline V and J ends were trimmed by 4 bases and 2 bases, with 10 bases remaining between them.

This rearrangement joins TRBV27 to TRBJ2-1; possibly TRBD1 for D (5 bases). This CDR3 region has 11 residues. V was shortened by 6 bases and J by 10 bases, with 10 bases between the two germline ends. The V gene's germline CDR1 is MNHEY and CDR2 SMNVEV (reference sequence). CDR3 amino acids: CASRTGQEQFF. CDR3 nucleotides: TGTGCCAGCAGAACAGGTCAAGAGCAGTTCTTC.

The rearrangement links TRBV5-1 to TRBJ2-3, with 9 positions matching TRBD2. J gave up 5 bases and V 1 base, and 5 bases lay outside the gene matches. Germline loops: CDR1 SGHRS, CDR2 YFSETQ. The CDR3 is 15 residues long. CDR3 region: CASSLKGLAEDTQYF. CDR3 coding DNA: TGCGCCAGCAGCTTGAAGGGACTAGCCGAAGATACGCAGTATTTT.

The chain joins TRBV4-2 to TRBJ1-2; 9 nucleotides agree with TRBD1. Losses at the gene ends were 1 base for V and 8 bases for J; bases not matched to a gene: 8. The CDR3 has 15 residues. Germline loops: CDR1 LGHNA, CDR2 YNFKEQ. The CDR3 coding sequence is TGTGCCAGCAGCCAAGGGGGGACAGGGAGTGAAGGCTACACCTTC. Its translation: CASSQGGTGSEGYTF.

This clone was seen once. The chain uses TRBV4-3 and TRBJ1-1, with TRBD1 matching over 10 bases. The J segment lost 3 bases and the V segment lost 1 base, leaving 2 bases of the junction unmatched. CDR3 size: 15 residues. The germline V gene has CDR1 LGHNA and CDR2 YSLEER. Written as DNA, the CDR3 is TGCGCCAGCAGCCAAGGGACAGGGGGTTACACTGAAGCTTTCTTT. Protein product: CASSQGTGGYTEAFF.

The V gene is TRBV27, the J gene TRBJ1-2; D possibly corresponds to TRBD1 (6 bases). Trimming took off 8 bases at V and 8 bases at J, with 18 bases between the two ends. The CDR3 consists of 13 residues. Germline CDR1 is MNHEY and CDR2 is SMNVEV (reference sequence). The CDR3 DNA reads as TGTGCCAGCGGAGACGGGGGGGCCTCAGGCTACACCTTC. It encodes CASGDGGASGYTF.

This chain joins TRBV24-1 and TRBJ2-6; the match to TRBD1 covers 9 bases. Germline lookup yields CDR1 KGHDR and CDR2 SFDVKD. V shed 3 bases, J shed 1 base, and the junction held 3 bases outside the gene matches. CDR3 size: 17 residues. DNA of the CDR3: TGTGCCACCAGTGATAGGGACAGGGCGTCTGGGGCCAACGTCCTGACTTTC. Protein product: CATSDRDRASGANVLTF.

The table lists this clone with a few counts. The chain's CDR3 is CSVVNIANTEAFF. DNA of the CDR3: TGCAGCGTTGTTAACATAGCGAACACTGAAGCTTTCTTT. The chain carries TRBV29-1 and TRBJ1-1; unclear D gene. V was clipped by 4 bases and J by 1 base, with 10 bases between them. Germline V CDR1 and CDR2: SQVTM, ANQGSEA. There are 13 residues in the CDR3.